A single TCR beta chain is shown here with its context. This record belongs to a study of blood T cell repertoires in COVID-19. All enrollees were roughly 18 to 89 years old and from 24 US areas. Germline CDR1 SGHTA, CDR2 FQGNSA. The CDR3 is 15 residues long. V gave up 3 bases and J gave up 4 bases; unmatched junction bases: 3. Clones were read by immunoSEQ multiplex PCR, and TCRdb kept only the in-frame ones, dropping some. The sample consists of 350,000 or so clones, about 86% of them appearing once. What was sequenced was PBMCs or T cells enriched from blood (not recorded which). V usage is TRBV7-2 and J usage is TRBJ2-5, with 12 nucleotides matching TRBD2. The TCR originated in a woman aged 40 to 50 with acute COVID-19. The CDR3 protein is CASSFGLAGRETQYF. The CDR3 coding sequence is TGTGCCAGCAGCTTCGGACTAGCGGGGCGAGAGACCCAGTACTTC.